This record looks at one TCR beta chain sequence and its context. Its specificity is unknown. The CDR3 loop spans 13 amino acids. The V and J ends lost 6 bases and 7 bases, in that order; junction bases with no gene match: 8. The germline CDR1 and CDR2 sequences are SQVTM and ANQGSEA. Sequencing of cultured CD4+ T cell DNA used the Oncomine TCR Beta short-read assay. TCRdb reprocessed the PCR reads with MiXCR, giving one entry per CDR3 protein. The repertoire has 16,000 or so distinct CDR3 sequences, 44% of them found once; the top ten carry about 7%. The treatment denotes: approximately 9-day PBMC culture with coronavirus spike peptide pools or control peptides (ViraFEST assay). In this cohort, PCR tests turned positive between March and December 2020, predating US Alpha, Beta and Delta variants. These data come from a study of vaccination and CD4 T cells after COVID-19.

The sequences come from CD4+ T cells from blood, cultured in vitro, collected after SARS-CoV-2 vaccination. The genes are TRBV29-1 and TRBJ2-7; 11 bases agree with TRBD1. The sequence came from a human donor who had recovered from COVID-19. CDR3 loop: CSVEKDRGREQYF. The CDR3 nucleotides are TGCAGCGTGGAAAAGGACAGGGGGCGAGAGCAGTACTTC.